This T cell receptor beta chain was profiled in a study of blood T cell repertoires in COVID-19. Across the whole study: The study drew acute and convalescent COVID-19 samples from the United States, Italy and Spain. PBMCs, B-cell-depleted T cells, or T cells were the source of the cDNA or gDNA that made up the material.

Germline CDR1 reads SGHVS; CDR2 reads FNYEAQ. Trimming at V came to 2 bases and at J to 9 bases, leaving 11 bases not matched to a gene. The CDR3 is 16 amino acids. Authors' methods: Nucleated cell number was recorded as an estimate derived from reference gene primer amplification. Method: immunoSEQ multiplex PCR; TCRdb's copy keeps in-frame clones and lacks some. Clone size and V and J calls were adopted from that table, with D and trimming inferred from the DNA. The sample records about 86,000 clones, approximately 80% being singletons. The specimen sequenced was peripheral blood. This TCR came from a man between 70 and 80 years old with acute or convalescent COVID-19. This chain joins TRBV7-6 and TRBJ2-1; the match to TRBD1 covers 9 bases. The CDR3: CASSLLGGQGLGEQFF. The DNA of the CDR3 is TGTGCCAGCAGCTTACTCGGTGGACAGGGGTTGGGTGAGCAGTTCTTC.